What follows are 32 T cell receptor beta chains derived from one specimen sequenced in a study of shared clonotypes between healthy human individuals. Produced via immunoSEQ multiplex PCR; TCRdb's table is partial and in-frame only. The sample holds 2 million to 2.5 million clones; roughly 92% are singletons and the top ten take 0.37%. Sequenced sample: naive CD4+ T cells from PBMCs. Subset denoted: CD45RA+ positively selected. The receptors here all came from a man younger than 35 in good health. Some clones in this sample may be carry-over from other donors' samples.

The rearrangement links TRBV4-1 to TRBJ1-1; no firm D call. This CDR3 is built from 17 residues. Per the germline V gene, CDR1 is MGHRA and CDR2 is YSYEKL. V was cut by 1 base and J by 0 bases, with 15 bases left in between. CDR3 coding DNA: TGCGCCAGCAGCCAAGTTGGGAGTTTCGGACTGAACACTGAAGCTTTCTTT. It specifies CASSQVGSFGLNTEAFF.

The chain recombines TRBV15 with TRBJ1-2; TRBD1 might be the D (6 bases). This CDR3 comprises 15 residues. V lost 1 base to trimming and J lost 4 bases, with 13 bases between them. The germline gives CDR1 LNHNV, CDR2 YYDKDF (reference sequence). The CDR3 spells CATSRAMTGTYGYTF. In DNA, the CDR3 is TGTGCCACCAGCAGAGCTATGACAGGTACCTATGGCTACACCTTC.

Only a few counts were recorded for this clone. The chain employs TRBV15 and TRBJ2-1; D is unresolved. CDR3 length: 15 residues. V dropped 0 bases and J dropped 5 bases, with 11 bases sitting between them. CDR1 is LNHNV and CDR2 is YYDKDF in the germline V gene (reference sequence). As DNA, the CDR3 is TGTGCCACCAGCAGAGACAGCACTACCAACAATGAGCAGTTCTTC. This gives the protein CATSRDSTTNNEQFF.

The CDR3 nucleotides are TGTGCCAGCAGGCCCGACAGGGGGCCTACTGAAGCTTTCTTT. Its protein is CASRPDRGPTEAFF. The V gene is TRBV7-2, the J gene TRBJ1-1; TRBD1 agrees at 10 bases. The germline V gene encodes CDR1 SGHTA and CDR2 FQGNSA. This CDR3 has 14 residues. V lost 6 bases to trimming and J lost 5 bases; unmatched junction nucleotides: 6. Complete variable domain (other parts from reference TRBV7-2 and TRBJ1-1): GAGVSQSPSNKVTEKGKDVELRCDPISGHTALYWYRQSLGQGLEFLIYFQGNSAPDKSGLPSDRFSAERTGGSVSTLTIQRTQQEDSAVYLCASRPDRGPTEAFFGQGTRLTVV.

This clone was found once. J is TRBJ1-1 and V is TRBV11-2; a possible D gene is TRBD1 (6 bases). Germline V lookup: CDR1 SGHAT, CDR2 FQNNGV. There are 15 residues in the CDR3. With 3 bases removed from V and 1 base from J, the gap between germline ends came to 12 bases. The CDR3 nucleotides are TGTGCCAGCAGCTTGATACCGGGACAGAACACTGAAGCTTTCTTT. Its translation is CASSLIPGQNTEAFF.

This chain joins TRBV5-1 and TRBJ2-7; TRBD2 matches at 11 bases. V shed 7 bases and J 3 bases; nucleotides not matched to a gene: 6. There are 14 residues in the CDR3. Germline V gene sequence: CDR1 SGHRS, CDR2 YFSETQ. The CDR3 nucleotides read TGCGCCAGCGGGCCGACTAGCGGGATCTACGAGCAGTACTTC. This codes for CASGPTSGIYEQYF.

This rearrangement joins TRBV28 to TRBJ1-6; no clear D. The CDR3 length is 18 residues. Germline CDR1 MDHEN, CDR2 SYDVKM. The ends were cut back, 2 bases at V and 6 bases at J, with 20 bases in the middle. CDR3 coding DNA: TGTGCCAGCAGTTTACCAGGAGTATATACTTATGGTAATTCACCCCTCCACTTT. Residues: CASSLPGVYTYGNSPLHF.

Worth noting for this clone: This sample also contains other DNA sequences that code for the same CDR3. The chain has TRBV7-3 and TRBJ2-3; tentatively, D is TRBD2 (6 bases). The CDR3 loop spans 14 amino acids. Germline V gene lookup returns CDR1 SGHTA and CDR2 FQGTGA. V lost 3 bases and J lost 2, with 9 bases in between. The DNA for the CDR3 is TGTGCCAGCAGCTTGGCGGGGTTCACAGATACGCAGTATTTT. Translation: CASSLAGFTDTQYF.

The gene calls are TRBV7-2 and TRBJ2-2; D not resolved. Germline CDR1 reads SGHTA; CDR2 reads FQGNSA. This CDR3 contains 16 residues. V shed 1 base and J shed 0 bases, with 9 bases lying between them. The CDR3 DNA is TGTGCCAGCAGCTTAGAACGGACCGCGAACACCGGGGAGCTGTTTTTT. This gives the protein CASSLERTANTGELFF.

CDR3 DNA sequence: TGTGCCAGCAGCGTAGACCTGGACAGCTCAGGCGGGGAGCTGTTTTTT. It yields the protein CASSVDLDSSGGELFF. The chain couples TRBV9 to TRBJ2-2; maybe TRBD1 (6 bases). Germline lookup yields CDR1 SGDLS and CDR2 YYNGEE. The CDR3 runs to 16 residues. Trimming removed 0 bases from V and 7 bases from J, with 16 bases in between. Complete variable domain (other parts from reference TRBV9 and TRBJ2-2): DSGVTQTPKHLITATGQRVTLRCSPRSGDLSVYWYQQSLDQGLQFLIQYYNGEERAKGNILERFSAQQFPDLHSELNLSSLELGDSALYFCASSVDLDSSGGELFFGEGSRLTVL.

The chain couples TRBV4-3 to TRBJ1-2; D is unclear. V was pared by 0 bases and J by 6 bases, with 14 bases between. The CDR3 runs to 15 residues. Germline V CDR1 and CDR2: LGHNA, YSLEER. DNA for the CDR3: TGCGCCAGCAGCCAAGAATGGCAGAGCGAAGATGGCTACACCTTC. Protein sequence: CASSQEWQSEDGYTF.

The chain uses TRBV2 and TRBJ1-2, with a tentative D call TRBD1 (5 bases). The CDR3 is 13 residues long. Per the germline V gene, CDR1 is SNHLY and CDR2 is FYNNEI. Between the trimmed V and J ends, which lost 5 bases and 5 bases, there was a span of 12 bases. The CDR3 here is CASSPGVWYGYTF. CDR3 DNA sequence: TGTGCCAGCAGTCCGGGGGTGTGGTATGGCTACACCTTC.

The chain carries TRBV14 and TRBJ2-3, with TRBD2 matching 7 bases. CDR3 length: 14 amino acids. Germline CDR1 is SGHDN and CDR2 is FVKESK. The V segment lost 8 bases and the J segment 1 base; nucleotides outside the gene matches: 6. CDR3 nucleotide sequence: TGTGCCAGCGCGGTAACTAGCGGCACAGATACGCAGTATTTT. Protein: CASAVTSGTDTQYF.

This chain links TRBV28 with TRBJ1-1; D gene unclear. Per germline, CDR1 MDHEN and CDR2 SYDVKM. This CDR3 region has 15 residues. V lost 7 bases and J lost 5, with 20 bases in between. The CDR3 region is CASNAYPAGGTEAFF. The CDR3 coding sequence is TGTGCCAGCAATGCATACCCGGCAGGAGGAACTGAAGCTTTCTTT. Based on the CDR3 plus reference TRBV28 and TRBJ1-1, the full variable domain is DVKVTQSSRYLVKRTGEKVFLECVQDMDHENMFWYRQDPGLGLRLIYFSYDVKMKEKGDIPEGYSVSREKKERFSLILESASTNQTSMYLCASNAYPAGGTEAFFGQGTRLTVV.

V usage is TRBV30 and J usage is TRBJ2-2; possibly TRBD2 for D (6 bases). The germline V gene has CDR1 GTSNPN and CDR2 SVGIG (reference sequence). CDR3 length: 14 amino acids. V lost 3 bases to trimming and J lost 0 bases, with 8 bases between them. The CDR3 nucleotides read TGTGCCTGGAGCCTAGCGTCGAACACCGGGGAGCTGTTTTTT. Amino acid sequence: CAWSLASNTGELFF.

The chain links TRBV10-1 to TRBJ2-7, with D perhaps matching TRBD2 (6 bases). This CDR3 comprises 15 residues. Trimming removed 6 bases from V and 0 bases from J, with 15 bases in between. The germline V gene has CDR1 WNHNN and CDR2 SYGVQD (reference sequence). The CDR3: CASSPHGTSSYEQYF. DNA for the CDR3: TGCGCCAGCAGCCCCCACGGGACTTCCTCCTACGAGCAGTACTTC.

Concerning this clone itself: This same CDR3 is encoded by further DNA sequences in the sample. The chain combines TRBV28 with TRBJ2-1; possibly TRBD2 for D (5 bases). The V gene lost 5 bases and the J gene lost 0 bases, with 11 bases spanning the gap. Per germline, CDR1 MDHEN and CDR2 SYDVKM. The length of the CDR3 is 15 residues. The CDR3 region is CASSLPGSSYNEQFF. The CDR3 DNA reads TGTGCCAGCAGTCTCCCGGGAAGCTCCTACAATGAGCAGTTCTTC.

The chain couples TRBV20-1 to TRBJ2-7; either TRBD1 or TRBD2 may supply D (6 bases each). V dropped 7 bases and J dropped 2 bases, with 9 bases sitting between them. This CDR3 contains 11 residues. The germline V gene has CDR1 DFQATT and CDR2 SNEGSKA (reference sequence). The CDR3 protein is CSGGATYEQYF. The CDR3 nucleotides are TGCAGTGGGGGGGCGACCTACGAGCAGTACTTC.

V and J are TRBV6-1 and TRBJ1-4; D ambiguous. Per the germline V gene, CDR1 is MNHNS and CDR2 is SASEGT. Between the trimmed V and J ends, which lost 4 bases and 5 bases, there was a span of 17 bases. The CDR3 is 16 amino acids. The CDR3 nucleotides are TGTGCCAGCAGTGGGGGTAGGCGCCCCCGGAATGAAAAACTGTTTTTT. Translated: CASSGGRRPRNEKLFF.

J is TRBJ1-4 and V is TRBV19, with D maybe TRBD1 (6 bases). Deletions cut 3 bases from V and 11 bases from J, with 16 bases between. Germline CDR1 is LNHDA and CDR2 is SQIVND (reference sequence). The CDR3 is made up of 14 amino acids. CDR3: CASSISGATDKLFF. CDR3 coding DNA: TGTGCCAGTAGTATTTCGGGGGCCACGGACAAACTGTTTTTT.

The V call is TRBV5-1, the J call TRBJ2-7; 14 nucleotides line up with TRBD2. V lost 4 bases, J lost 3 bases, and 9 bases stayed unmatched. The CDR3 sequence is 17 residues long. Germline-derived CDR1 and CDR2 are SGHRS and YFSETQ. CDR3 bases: TGCGCCAGCAGCCGGGGACTAGCGGGAGCGGGCGACTACGAGCAGTACTTC. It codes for CASSRGLAGAGDYEQYF.

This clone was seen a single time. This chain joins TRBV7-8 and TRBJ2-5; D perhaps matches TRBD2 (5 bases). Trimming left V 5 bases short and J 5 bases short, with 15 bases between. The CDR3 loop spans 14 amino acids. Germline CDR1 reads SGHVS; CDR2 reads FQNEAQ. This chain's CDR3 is CASSLTRAVETQYF. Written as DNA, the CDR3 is TGTGCCAGCAGCCTAACGCGGGCGGTGGAGACCCAGTACTTC.

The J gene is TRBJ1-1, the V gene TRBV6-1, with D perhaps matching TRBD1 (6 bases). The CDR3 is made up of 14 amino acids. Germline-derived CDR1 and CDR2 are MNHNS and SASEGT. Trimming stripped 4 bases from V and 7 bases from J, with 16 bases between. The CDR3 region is CASSGQTGFLEAFF. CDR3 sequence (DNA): TGTGCCAGCAGTGGACAAACAGGGTTTCTTGAAGCTTTCTTT.

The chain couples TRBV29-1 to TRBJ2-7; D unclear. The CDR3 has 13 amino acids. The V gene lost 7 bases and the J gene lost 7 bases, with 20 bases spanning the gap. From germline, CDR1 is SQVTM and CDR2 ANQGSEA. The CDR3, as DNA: TGCAGCGCCCAAGGGCCCGGTTTTAGGGAGCAGTACTTC. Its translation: CSAQGPGFREQYF.

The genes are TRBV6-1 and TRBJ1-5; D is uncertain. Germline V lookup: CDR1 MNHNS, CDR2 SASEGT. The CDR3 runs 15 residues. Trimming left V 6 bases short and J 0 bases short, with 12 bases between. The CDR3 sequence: CASRIESNSNQPQHF. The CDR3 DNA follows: TGTGCCAGCAGGATCGAGAGTAATAGCAATCAGCCCCAGCATTTT.

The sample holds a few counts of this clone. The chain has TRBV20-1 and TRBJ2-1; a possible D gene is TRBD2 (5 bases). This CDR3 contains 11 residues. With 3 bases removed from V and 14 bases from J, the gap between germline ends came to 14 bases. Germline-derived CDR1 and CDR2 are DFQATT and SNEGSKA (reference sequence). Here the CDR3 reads CSASREQVKFF. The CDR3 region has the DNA TGCAGTGCTAGTAGGGAGCAAGTTAAGTTCTTC.

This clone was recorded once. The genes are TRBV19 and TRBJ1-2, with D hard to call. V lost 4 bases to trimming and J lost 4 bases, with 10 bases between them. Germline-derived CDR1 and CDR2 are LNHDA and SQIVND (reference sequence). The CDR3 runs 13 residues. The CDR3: CASSTAASYGYTF. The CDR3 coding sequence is TGTGCCAGTAGTACGGCAGCTTCCTATGGCTACACCTTC.

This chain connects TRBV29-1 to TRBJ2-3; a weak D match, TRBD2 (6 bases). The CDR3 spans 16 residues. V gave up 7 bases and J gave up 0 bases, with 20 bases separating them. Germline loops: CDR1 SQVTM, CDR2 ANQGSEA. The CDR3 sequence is CSADPPASGSTDTQYF. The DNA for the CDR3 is TGCAGCGCAGACCCCCCAGCAAGCGGGAGCACAGATACGCAGTATTTT.

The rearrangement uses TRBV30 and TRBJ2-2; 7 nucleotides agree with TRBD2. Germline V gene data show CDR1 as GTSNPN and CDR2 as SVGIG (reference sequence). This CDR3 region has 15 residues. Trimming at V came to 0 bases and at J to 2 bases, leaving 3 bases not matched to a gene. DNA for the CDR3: TGTGCCTGGAGTGTACGACTAGCCAACACCGGGGAGCTGTTTTTT. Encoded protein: CAWSVRLANTGELFF.

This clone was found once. The CDR3 protein is CASSPGSTGAGYGYTF. CDR3 nucleotides: TGTGCCAGCTCACCGGGATCGACAGGAGCGGGCTATGGCTACACCTTC. V gene TRBV18 combines with J gene TRBJ1-2, with D perhaps matching TRBD1 (6 bases). This CDR3 comprises 16 residues. The V gene's germline CDR1 is KGHSH and CDR2 LQKENI. With 3 bases removed from V and 4 bases from J, the gap between germline ends came to 18 bases. The full variable domain, with the rest looked up from reference TRBV18 and TRBJ1-2, is NAGVMQNPRHLVRRRGQEARLRCSPMKGHSHVYWYRQLPEEGLKFMVYLQKENIIDESGMPKERFSAEFPKEGPSILRIQQVVRGDSAAYFCASSPGSTGAGYGYTFGSGTRLTVV.

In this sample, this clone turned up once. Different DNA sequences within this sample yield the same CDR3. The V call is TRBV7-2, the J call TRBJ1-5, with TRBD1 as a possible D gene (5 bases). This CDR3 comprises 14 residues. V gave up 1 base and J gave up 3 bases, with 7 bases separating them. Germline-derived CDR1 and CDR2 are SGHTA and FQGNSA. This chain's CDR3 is CASSLGRANQPQHF. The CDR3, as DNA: TGTGCCAGCAGCTTAGGCAGGGCCAATCAGCCCCAGCATTTT.

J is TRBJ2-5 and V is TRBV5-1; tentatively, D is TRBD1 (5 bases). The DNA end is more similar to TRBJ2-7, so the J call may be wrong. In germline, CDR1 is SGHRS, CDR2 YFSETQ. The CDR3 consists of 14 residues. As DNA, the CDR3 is TGCGCCAGCAGCTTGGGGGGCAGCACCTACGAGCAGTACTTC. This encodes CASSLGGSTYEQYF.